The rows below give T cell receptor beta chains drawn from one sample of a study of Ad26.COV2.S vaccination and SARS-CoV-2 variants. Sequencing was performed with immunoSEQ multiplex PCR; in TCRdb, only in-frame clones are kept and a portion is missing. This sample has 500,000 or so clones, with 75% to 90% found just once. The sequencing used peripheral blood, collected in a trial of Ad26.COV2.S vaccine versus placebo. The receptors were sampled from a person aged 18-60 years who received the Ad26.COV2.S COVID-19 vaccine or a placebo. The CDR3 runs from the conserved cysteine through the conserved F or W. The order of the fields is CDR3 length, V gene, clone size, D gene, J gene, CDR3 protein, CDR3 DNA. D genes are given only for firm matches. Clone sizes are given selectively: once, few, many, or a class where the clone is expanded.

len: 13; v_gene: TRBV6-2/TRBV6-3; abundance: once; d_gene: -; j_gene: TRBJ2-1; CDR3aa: CASSRQQYNEQFF; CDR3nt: TGTGCCAGCAGCCGACAACAGTACAATGAGCAGTTCTTC
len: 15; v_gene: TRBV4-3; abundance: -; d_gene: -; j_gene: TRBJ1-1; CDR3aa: CASSPEGGFGTEAFF; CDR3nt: TGCGCCAGCAGCCCCGAAGGGGGTTTCGGCACTGAAGCTTTCTTT
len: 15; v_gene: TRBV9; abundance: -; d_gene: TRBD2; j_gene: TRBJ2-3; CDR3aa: CASSVVGGLPDTQYF; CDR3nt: TGTGCCAGCAGCGTAGTGGGAGGGCTTCCAGATACGCAGTATTTT
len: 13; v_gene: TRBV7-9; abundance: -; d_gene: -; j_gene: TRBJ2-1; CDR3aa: CASSPTAYNEQFF; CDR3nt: TGTGCCAGCAGCCCGACTGCTTACAATGAGCAGTTCTTC
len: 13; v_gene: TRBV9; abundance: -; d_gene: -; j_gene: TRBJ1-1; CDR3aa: CASSRLGNTEAFF; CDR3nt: TGTGCCAGCAGCCGCTTGGGGAACACTGAAGCTTTCTTT
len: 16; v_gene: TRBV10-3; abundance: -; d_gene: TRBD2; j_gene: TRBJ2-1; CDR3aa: CAISVDPAGSYNEQFF; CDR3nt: TGTGCCATCAGCGTGGATCCAGCGGGGAGTTACAATGAGCAGTTCTTC
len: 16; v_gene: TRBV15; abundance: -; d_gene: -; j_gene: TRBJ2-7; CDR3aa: CATSRGISFPTYEQYF; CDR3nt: TGTGCCACCAGCAGGGGTATTTCCTTCCCAACCTACGAGCAGTACTTC
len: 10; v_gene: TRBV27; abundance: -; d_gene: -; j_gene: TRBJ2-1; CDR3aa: CASKGNEQFF; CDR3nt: TGTGCCAGCAAGGGCAATGAGCAGTTCTTC
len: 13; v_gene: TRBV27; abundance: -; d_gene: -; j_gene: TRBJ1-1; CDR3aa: CATRQDWEGEAFF; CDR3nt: TGTGCCACCCGACAAGACTGGGAGGGTGAAGCTTTCTTT
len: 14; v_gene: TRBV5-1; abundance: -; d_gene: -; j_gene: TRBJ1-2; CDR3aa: CASSRGTANYGYTF; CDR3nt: TGCGCCAGCAGCAGGGGGACCGCAAACTATGGCTACACCTTC
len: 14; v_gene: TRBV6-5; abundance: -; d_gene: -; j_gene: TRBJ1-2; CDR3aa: CASTSLDWDRGYTF; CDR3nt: TGTGCCAGCACGAGCCTTGACTGGGACCGTGGCTACACCTTC
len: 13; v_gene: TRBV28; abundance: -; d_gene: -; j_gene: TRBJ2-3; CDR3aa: CASRQTPPDTQYF; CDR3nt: TGTGCCAGCAGACAAACCCCCCCAGATACGCAGTATTTT
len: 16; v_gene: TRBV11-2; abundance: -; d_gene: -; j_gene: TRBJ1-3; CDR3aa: CASSSRGGGTGNTIYF; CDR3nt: TGTGCCAGCAGCAGCCGAGGGGGTGGTACTGGAAACACCATATATTTT
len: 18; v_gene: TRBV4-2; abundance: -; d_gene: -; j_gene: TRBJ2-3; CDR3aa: CASSQEGAVVGGTDTQYF; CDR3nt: TGTGCCAGCAGCCAAGAGGGGGCGGTAGTCGGGGGCACAGATACGCAGTATTTT
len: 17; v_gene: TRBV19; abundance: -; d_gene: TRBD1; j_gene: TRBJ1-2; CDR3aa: CASSLTISTRDSYGYTF; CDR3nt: TGTGCCAGTAGTCTGACTATTAGCACCCGGGACAGCTATGGCTACACCTTC
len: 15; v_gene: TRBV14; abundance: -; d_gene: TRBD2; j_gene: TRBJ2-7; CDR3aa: CASRSGLAGPYEQYF; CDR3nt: TGTGCCAGCAGGTCAGGACTAGCGGGCCCCTACGAGCAGTACTTC
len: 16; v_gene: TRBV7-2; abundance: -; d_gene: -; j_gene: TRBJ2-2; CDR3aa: CASSFGGSILTGELFF; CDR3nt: TGTGCCAGCAGCTTTGGTGGCTCTATCCTTACCGGGGAGCTGTTTTTT
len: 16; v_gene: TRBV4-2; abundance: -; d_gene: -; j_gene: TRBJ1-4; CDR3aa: CASSQVRGSANEKLFF; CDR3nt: TGTGCCAGCAGCCAAGTGAGAGGGTCGGCTAATGAAAAACTGTTTTTT
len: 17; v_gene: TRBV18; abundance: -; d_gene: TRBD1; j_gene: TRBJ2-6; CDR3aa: CASSQQGAPSGANVLTF; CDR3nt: TGTGCCAGCTCACAACAGGGGGCTCCCTCTGGGGCCAACGTCCTGACTTTC
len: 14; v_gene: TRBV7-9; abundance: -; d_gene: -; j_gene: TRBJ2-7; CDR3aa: CASSRHGTGYEQYF; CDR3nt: TGTGCCAGCAGCCGCCACGGGACCGGCTACGAGCAGTACTTC
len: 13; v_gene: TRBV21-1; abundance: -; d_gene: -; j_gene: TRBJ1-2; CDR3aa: CASSKEMEEGYTF; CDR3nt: TGTGCCAGCAGCAAAGAAATGGAGGAGGGCTACACCTTC
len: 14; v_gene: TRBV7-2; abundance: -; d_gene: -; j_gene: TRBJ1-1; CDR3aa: CASSLDWGYGEAFF; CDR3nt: TGTGCCAGCAGCTTAGATTGGGGGTATGGTGAAGCTTTCTTT
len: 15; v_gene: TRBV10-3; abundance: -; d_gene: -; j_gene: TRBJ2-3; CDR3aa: CAISVVGGGTDTQYF; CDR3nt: TGTGCCATCAGTGTAGTGGGCGGGGGCACAGATACGCAGTATTTT
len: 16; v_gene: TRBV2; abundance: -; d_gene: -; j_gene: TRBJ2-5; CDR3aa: CASSEDSTGARETQYF; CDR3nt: TGTGCCAGCAGTGAAGACTCGACAGGCGCTCGAGAGACCCAGTACTTC
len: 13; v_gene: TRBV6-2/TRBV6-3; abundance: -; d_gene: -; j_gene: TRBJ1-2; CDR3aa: CASSAAGPYGYTF; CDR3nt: TGTGCCAGCAGTGCCGCAGGGCCGTATGGCTACACCTTC
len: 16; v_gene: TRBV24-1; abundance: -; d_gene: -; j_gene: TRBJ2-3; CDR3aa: CATSDWSKGRTDTQYF; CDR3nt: TGTGCCACCAGTGATTGGTCGAAGGGTCGGACAGATACGCAGTATTTT
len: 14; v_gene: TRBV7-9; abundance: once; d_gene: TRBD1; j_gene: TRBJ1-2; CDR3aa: CASSEDRGNYGYTF; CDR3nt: TGTGCCAGCAGCGAGGACAGGGGCAACTATGGCTACACCTTC
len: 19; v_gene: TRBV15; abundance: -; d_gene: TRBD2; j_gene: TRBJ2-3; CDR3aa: CATSFLSGGEGVSADTQYF; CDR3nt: TGTGCCACCAGTTTTCTTAGCGGGGGGGAAGGAGTCTCGGCAGATACGCAGTATTTT
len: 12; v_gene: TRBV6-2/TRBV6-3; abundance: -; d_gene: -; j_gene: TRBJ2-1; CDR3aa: CASSSVVREQFF; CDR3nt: TGTGCCAGCAGTTCAGTCGTTAGAGAGCAGTTCTTC
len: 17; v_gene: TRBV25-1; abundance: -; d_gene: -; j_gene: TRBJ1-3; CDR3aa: CASSDLGTPRSGNTIYF; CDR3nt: TGTGCCAGCAGTGATCTAGGGACCCCGCGCTCTGGAAACACCATATATTTT
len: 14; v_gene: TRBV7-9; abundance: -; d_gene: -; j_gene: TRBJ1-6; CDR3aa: CASSLSARNSPLHF; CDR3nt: TGTGCCAGCAGCTTAAGTGCCAGAAATTCACCCCTCCACTTT
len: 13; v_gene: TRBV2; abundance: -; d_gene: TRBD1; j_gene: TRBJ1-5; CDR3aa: CASETDRDQPQHF; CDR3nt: TGTGCCAGCGAGACGGACAGGGATCAGCCCCAGCATTTT
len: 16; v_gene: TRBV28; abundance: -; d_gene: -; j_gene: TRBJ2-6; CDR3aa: CATYGGGFSGANVLTF; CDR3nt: TGTGCCACCTACGGAGGGGGTTTCTCTGGGGCCAACGTCCTGACTTTC
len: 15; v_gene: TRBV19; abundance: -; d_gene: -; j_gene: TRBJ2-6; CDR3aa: CASSYRFSGANVLTF; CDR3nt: TGTGCCAGTAGTTACAGGTTTTCTGGGGCCAACGTCCTGACTTTC
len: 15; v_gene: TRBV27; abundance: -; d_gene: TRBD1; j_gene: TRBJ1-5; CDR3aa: CASSSGTVANQPQHF; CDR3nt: TGTGCCAGCAGCTCCGGGACAGTGGCGAATCAGCCCCAGCATTTT